Presented here are 16 T cell receptor beta chains from one specimen sequenced in a study of cytomegalovirus exposure and HLA in healthy donors. Vbeta (60) and Jbeta (13) primers were used in the PCR. Repertoires were generated with immunoSEQ multiplex PCR, while TCRdb's copy carries only in-frame clones and drops some. The data contain 180,000 or so clones, 78% of them singletons. Sequencing input: PBMCs. These receptor sequences come from a female donor in good health and CMV-seronegative.

The chain recombines TRBV5-8 with TRBJ2-1; TRBD1 matches 10 bases. The CDR3 sequence is 16 residues long. V gave up 4 bases and J gave up 8 bases; unmatched junction bases: 12. Germline V gene lookup returns CDR1 SGHTS and CDR2 YDEGEE. CDR3 DNA: TGTGCCAGCAGCGGTGGGGGACAGGGGTATGTGGATGAGCAGTTCTTC. This translates into CASSGGGQGYVDEQFF.

A few counts support this clone. The chain is built from TRBV30 and TRBJ2-3; 11 positions agree with TRBD1. The ends lost 3 bases at V and 3 bases at J; junction bases unmatched: 2. Germline V CDR1 and CDR2: GTSNPN, SVGIG (reference sequence). The CDR3 extends over 14 amino acids. In DNA, the CDR3 is TGTGCCTGGAGGGGGGACAGGGGGACAGATACGCAGTATTTT. It yields the protein CAWRGDRGTDTQYF.

The J gene is TRBJ1-6, the V gene TRBV27, with 7 bases identical to TRBD1. Germline V lookup: CDR1 MNHEY, CDR2 SMNVEV (reference sequence). The CDR3 consists of 15 residues. With V trimmed by 6 bases and J by 6 bases, 8 bases remained unmatched. Here the CDR3 DNA reads TGTGCCAGCAGAACCGGGACAGTGATTAATTCACCCCTCCACTTT. It encodes CASRTGTVINSPLHF.

This clone was seen a few times. The J gene is TRBJ1-2, the V gene TRBV5-1; TRBD1 is a possible D gene (5 bases). The V gene's germline CDR1 is SGHRS and CDR2 YFSETQ. The CDR3 has 13 amino acids. Trimming cost V 0 bases and J 6 bases, with 9 bases left between them. The CDR3 spells CASSLAPRDGYTF. CDR3 coding DNA: TGCGCCAGCAGCTTGGCACCCAGGGATGGCTACACCTTC.

CDR3 sequence reads: CASSLGRGQGYGYTF. CDR3 sequence (DNA): TGCGCCAGCAGCTTGGGACGGGGACAGGGCTATGGCTACACCTTC. The chain links TRBV5-1 to TRBJ1-2; the match to TRBD1 covers 9 bases. V shed 0 bases, J shed 4 bases, and the junction held 4 bases outside the gene matches. There are 15 residues in the CDR3. Germline-derived CDR1 and CDR2 are SGHRS and YFSETQ.

Notes on this clone: The same CDR3 is also encoded by other DNA sequences in this sample. The V and J genes are TRBV28 and TRBJ2-5, with 9 bases identical to TRBD2. Trimming took 6 bases from V and 2 from J; bases not matched to a gene: 4. Germline-derived CDR1 and CDR2 are MDHEN and SYDVKM. The CDR3 sequence is 14 residues long. Here the CDR3 reads CASSPAGGQETQYF. As DNA, the CDR3 is TGTGCCAGCAGCCCGGCGGGGGGGCAAGAGACCCAGTACTTC.

Points on this clone: This same CDR3 is encoded by further DNA sequences in the sample. The chain couples TRBV5-1 to TRBJ2-7; a possible D gene is TRBD2 (6 bases). CDR1 and CDR2 (germline): SGHRS, YFSETQ. Trimming stripped 0 bases from V and 2 bases from J, with 9 bases between. This CDR3 has 14 residues. As DNA, the CDR3 is TGCGCCAGCAGCTTGGGTAGCGGCGCCTACGAGCAGTACTTC. This sequence encodes CASSLGSGAYEQYF.

This clone came up a few times. The chain couples TRBV29-1 to TRBJ2-1; 11 nucleotides match TRBD2. After removal of 7 bases from V and 5 bases from J, the junction contained 10 bases not matched to a gene. The V gene's germline CDR1 is SQVTM and CDR2 ANQGSEA. The CDR3 contains 15 residues. The CDR3 reads CSALQPGLADNEQFF. The CDR3 bases are TGCAGCGCCCTCCAGCCGGGACTAGCGGACAATGAGCAGTTCTTC.

The J gene is TRBJ1-2, the V gene TRBV2; 7 nucleotides agree with TRBD1. This CDR3 is built from 16 residues. The germline gives CDR1 SNHLY, CDR2 FYNNEI. Germline trimming cut 0 bases from V and 6 bases from J; bases unmatched to any gene: 10. In nucleotides, the CDR3 is TGTGCCAGCAGTGAAGCGGCCAGGGGGAAAGTCCATGGCTACACCTTC. Residues: CASSEAARGKVHGYTF.

The chain links TRBV7-9 to TRBJ2-3; D call uncertain. Trimming shortened V by 3 bases and J by 0 bases, and 7 bases separated the two germline ends. The germline gives CDR1 SEHNR, CDR2 FQNEAQ (reference sequence). The CDR3 consists of 14 residues. Here the CDR3 reads CASSFTGSTDTQYF. For the CDR3, the DNA is TGTGCCAGCAGCTTCACGGGTAGCACAGATACGCAGTATTTT.

The rearrangement uses TRBV6-1 and TRBJ2-1, with 12 bases aligning to TRBD2. Trimming at V came to 1 base and at J to 2 bases, leaving 0 bases not matched to a gene. Germline CDR1 and CDR2: MNHNS and SASEGT. The CDR3 contains 16 residues. DNA for the CDR3: TGTGCCAGCAGTGAAGGACTAGCGGGGGCCTACAATGAGCAGTTCTTC. Translated: CASSEGLAGAYNEQFF.

In this sample, this clone turned up a few times. The V gene is TRBV29-1, the J gene TRBJ1-2, with D unresolved. The germline V gene encodes CDR1 SQVTM and CDR2 ANQGSEA. There are 12 residues in the CDR3. V lost 4 bases and J lost 7, with 13 bases in between. CDR3 coding DNA: TGCAGCGTTGTCGAAGGAGGAAGTGGCTACACCTTC. It codes for CSVVEGGSGYTF.

The chain couples TRBV18 to TRBJ2-3; tentatively, D is TRBD2 (6 bases). Germline V lookup: CDR1 KGHSH, CDR2 LQKENI. There are 14 residues in the CDR3. Deletions cut 4 bases from V and 5 bases from J, with 13 bases between. CDR3 bases: TGTGCCAGCTCACAATCTAGCGTAGAAGATACGCAGTATTTT. Protein product: CASSQSSVEDTQYF.

The chain carries TRBV2 and TRBJ1-2; D is unresolved. V was shortened by 3 bases and J by 1 base, with 9 bases between the two germline ends. In germline, CDR1 is SNHLY, CDR2 FYNNEI. The CDR3 runs to 14 residues. This CDR3 is CASSERQFNYGYTF. The CDR3 DNA reads TGTGCCAGCAGTGAGCGGCAGTTTAACTATGGCTACACCTTC.

This chain connects TRBV10-3 to TRBJ1-2, with D possibly matching TRBD1 (5 bases). The V end lost 3 bases, the J end lost 7 bases, and 15 bases lay between the germline ends. The CDR3 runs to 14 residues. CDR1 is ENHRY and CDR2 is SYGVKD in the germline V gene. This CDR3 reads CAISEGSLGGGYTF. In nucleotides, the CDR3 is TGTGCCATCAGTGAAGGAAGCCTGGGGGGTGGCTACACCTTC.

The chain employs TRBV5-1 and TRBJ2-3; D perhaps matches TRBD2 (5 bases). CDR1 and CDR2 (germline): SGHRS, YFSETQ. CDR3 size: 16 residues. The ends were cut back, 0 bases at V and 3 bases at J, with 14 bases in the middle. The CDR3 sequence is CASSLGVAGITDTQYF. The CDR3 DNA is TGCGCCAGCAGCTTGGGAGTAGCCGGGATTACAGATACGCAGTATTTT.